Below, 10 T cell receptor beta chains from the same sample are listed, as sequenced in a study of monozygotic twins with inflammatory bowel disease. Using the 5' RACE reads, TCRdb records one entry per CDR3 protein without DNA. The sample is made up of 330,000 or so distinct CDR3 sequences, and the top ten hold 2% to 2.5% of it. Sequencing was done on a sample of blood. Receptors originate from a human donor with ulcerative colitis or Crohn's disease, or a healthy co-twin of an affected twin (not recorded which).

This chain connects TRBV28 to TRBJ1-5; lacking DNA, the TRBD1 call made by TCRdb goes unchecked. The germline V gene encodes CDR1 MDHEN and CDR2 SYDVKM. The CDR3 has 15 amino acids. CDR3 residues: CASTRQGVSNQPQHF.

This chain connects TRBV20-1 to TRBJ1-1; there is no DNA to check the TCRdb D call of TRBD1. The CDR3 totals 13 residues. CDR1 is DFQATT, CDR2 SNEGSKA, per germline (reference sequence). The CDR3 reads CSARPGQGTEAFF.

The chain is built from TRBV20-1 and TRBJ2-7; TCRdb's D call of TRBD1 is untestable without DNA. The CDR3 consists of 11 residues. CDR1 is DFQATT, CDR2 SNEGSKA, per germline (reference sequence). This chain's CDR3 is CSAVTGYEQYF.

The genes are TRBV20-1 and TRBJ2-1; the D gene TCRdb calls, TRBD1, cannot be checked with no DNA. The CDR3 totals 16 residues. From germline, CDR1 is DFQATT and CDR2 SNEGSKA (reference sequence). The CDR3 loop reads CSAREPGVYSYNEQFF.

J is TRBJ2-4 and V is TRBV11-2; the D call of TRBD1 rests on TCRdb alone, since no DNA is present to check it. Germline values: CDR1 SGHAT, CDR2 FQNNGV. There are 16 residues in the CDR3. The CDR3 reads CASSFSPGTGENMQYF.

The V gene is TRBV5-1, the J gene TRBJ2-7; no DNA is available, so the TRBD1 call from TCRdb remains unchecked. The CDR3 is 13 residues long. Germline CDR1 SGHRS, CDR2 YFSETQ. The CDR3 loop is CASSPDGAYEQYF.

CDR3 amino acids: CASERGSGNTIYF. This rearrangement joins TRBV12-3 or TRBV12-4 to TRBJ1-3; the TRBD1 assignment by TCRdb is unverifiable without DNA. There are 13 residues in the CDR3.

The CDR3 sequence: CASSHGRDRGLDGYTF. The gene calls are TRBV3-1 and TRBJ1-2; TCRdb's assignment of TRBD1 cannot be checked, as there is no DNA. Germline lookup yields CDR1 LGHDT and CDR2 YNNKEL (reference sequence). This CDR3 is built from 16 residues.

The rearrangement uses TRBV5-1 and TRBJ2-1. Germline V gene lookup returns CDR1 SGHRS and CDR2 YFSETQ. The CDR3 consists of 15 residues. Here the CDR3 reads CASSLGSVLINEQFF.

The chain couples TRBV3-1 to TRBJ2-5; without DNA, the TCRdb call of TRBD2 cannot be checked. Germline loops: CDR1 LGHDT, CDR2 YNNKEL (reference sequence). The CDR3 contains 16 residues. The CDR3 is CASSYGLAEAQETQYF.